This TCR beta chain appears in the sequencing data of a study of T cells expressing NK-cell markers. The study, taken as a whole, reports: The study found these clonotypes also leading the CD3+CD56-NKG2C+ fraction in several donors.

As regards this clonotype: Its antigen remains unidentified.

Each CDR3 protein gets one entry in TCRdb, which reprocessed the 5' RACE reads and gives no DNA. The sample totals 200,000 to 300,000 distinct CDR3 sequences. The CDR3 spans 15 residues. From germline, CDR1 is SGDLS and CDR2 YYNGEE. Sample: blood T cells: a sorted CD56 or NKG2C T cell subset, CD4+ or CD8+ T cells, or bulk PBMC T cells (not recorded which). The sequence was collected from a woman aged 18-70 years in good health. The chain combines TRBV9 with TRBJ2-7; there is no DNA to check the TCRdb D call of TRBD1. CDR3 sequence reads: CASSVVGDREGEQYF. The entire variable domain, with the rest obtained from reference TRBV9 and TRBJ2-7, is as follows: DSGVTQTPKHLITATGQRVTLRCSPRSGDLSVYWYQQSLDQGLQFLIQYYNGEERAKGNILERFSAQQFPDLHSELNLSSLELGDSALYFCASSVVGDREGEQYFGPGTRLTVT.